This is a list of T cell receptor beta chains from one sample in a study of CD8 T cells in Susac syndrome. TCRdb fed the immunoSEQ multiplex PCR reads into MiXCR, producing one record per CDR3 protein. The data show 150,000 to 180,000 distinct CDR3 sequences, roughly 95% seen once. The source material was CD8+ T cells from PBMCs. The receptors were sampled from a human donor with multiple sclerosis. The CDR3 runs from the conserved cysteine through the conserved F or W.

TRBJ1-2,TRBV4-1,CASSPREEGYYGYTF
TRBJ2-7,TRBV5-1,CASSLSPGQGAYEQYF
TRBJ2-3,TRBV15,CATSRVETDTQYF
TRBJ2-7,TRBV7-9,CASSSFRVPEQYF
TRBJ2-7,TRBV20-1,CSARVNYEQYF
TRBJ2-1,TRBV6-2/TRBV6-3,CASSPRGGDEQFF
TRBJ2-3,TRBV5-6,CASSLIRGATDTQYF
TRBJ1-5,TRBV29-1,CSVLSGDSNQPQHF
TRBJ2-4,TRBV29-1,CSVEVGDTGNIQYF
TRBJ1-2,TRBV30,CAWSVLARGYYDGYTF
TRBJ1-5,TRBV5-1,CASSPTAGQPQHF
TRBJ2-3,TRBV7-9,CASGTRGRETDTQYF
TRBJ2-2,TRBV19,CASRGESGELFF
TRBJ1-3,TRBV2,CASSEGPGNTIYF
TRBJ1-6,TRBV6-6,CASSYGVDSPLHF
TRBJ2-7,TRBV20-1,CSAWDSSTPYEQYF
TRBJ1-2,TRBV29-1,CSVEVQSGYTF
TRBJ1-5,TRBV16,CASSPTGNQPQHF
TRBJ2-1,TRBV6-6,CASRKANSYNEQFF
TRBJ1-1,TRBV4-2,CASSPGVAEAFF
TRBJ1-1,TRBV11-2,CASSLRAGRVDEAFF
TRBJ1-5,TRBV12-3/TRBV12-4,CASSPDNQPQHF
TRBJ2-3,TRBV5-1,CASSGGPTDTQYF
TRBJ2-3,TRBV7-9,CASRPPAGPPKDTQYF
TRBJ2-3,TRBV6-4,CASSDSGASDTQYF
TRBJ2-1,TRBV19,CASSIKAASYNEQFF
TRBJ2-1,TRBV20-1,CSASSYWDEQFF
TRBJ1-6,TRBV19,CASSIMRAGDSPLHF
TRBJ2-2,TRBV7-3,CASSLRDGDTGELFF
TRBJ1-5,TRBV9,CASSPQGAISQPQHF
TRBJ2-7,TRBV6-5,CASSYGTVYEQYF
TRBJ1-2,TRBV27,CASSFGGARYGYTF
TRBJ1-2,TRBV3-1,CASSQTGGANYGYTF
TRBJ2-2,TRBV29-1,CSVEYTDTGELFF
TRBJ2-6,TRBV7-9,CASSYPGTGNVLTF
TRBJ1-2,TRBV3-1,CASSPNGNGYTF
TRBJ1-4,TRBV12-3/TRBV12-4,CASSRDRGWEKLFF
TRBJ2-1,TRBV29-1,CSVGTSGTYNEQFF
TRBJ1-1,TRBV4-2,CASSPPGRDMNTEAFF
TRBJ2-4,TRBV13,CASSSRGENIQYF
TRBJ1-1,TRBV2,CASKPARTGGNTEAFF
TRBJ2-2,TRBV3-1,CASSQGIQNTGELFF
TRBJ2-3,TRBV6-5,CASRPGGFTDTQYF
TRBJ2-1,TRBV15,CATSRDRSGGSNEQFF
TRBJ1-5,TRBV27,CASSLSSTGMPQHF
TRBJ1-1,TRBV7-9,CASSETGTDNTEAFF
TRBJ2-5,TRBV7-9,CASSSLALQETQYF
TRBJ1-1,TRBV13,CASSLENRNTEAFF
TRBJ1-3,TRBV30,CAWSAAGARGNTIYF
TRBJ1-2,TRBV29-1,CSVEELGQNYGYTF
TRBJ2-7,TRBV12-3/TRBV12-4,CASNPTSGAYEQYF
TRBJ2-7,TRBV18,CASSPELSYEQYF
TRBJ1-1,TRBV30,CAWREQGITEAFF
TRBJ2-3,TRBV30,CAWSETGAPPTDTQYF
TRBJ2-1,TRBV9,CASSVAFGNYNEQFF